This T cell receptor (beta chain) was sequenced in a study of spatial heterogeneity in lung cancer. Specified time point: sample taken at primary tumor resection. Many counts were recorded for this clonotype. TCRdb analysed the 5' RACE reads with MiXCR anew, one entry per CDR3 protein. The table records tens of thousands of distinct CDR3 sequences, about 5.8% of them present only once. The CDR3 is made up of 15 amino acids. CDR1 SGDLS and CDR2 YYNGEE come from the germline V gene. V lost 2 bases to trimming and J lost 0 bases; unmatched junction nucleotides: 3. The rearrangement links TRBV9 to TRBJ2-3; 7 positions match TRBD1. This receptor was taken from a male donor with early-stage non-small cell lung cancer. The material sequenced was PBMCs, taken at surgery. The CDR3 protein is CASSVGTASTDTQYF. The DNA of the CDR3 is TGTGCCAGCAGCGTCGGGACAGCTAGCACAGATACGCAGTATTTT. The complete variable domain, with remaining parts taken from reference TRBV9 and TRBJ2-3, reads DSGVTQTPKHLITATGQRVTLRCSPRSGDLSVYWYQQSLDQGLQFLIQYYNGEERAKGNILERFSAQQFPDLHSELNLSSLELGDSALYFCASSVGTASTDTQYFGPGTRLTVL.